The 25 T cell receptor beta chains presented below share a single source sample, sequenced in a study of CD8+CD57+ T cells in acquired aplastic anemia. For CDR3 and TCR beta VDJ profiling, genomic DNA was the template used. Using its own MiXCR run on the reads, TCRdb lists one record per CDR3 protein. The sample lists 300,000 or so distinct CDR3 sequences, about three fifths seen once, with 1.3% in the top ten. In patients chosen for sequencing, flow cytometry had shown CD8+CD57+ cell expansion. The specimen was sorted CD4+, CD8+, or CD8+CD57+ T cells (not recorded which) from PBMCs. These receptors were collected from a human donor with aplastic anemia.

The chain is built from TRBV10-3 and TRBJ2-7; maybe TRBD1 (6 bases). V lost 6 bases and J lost 0, with 12 bases in between. Germline V gives CDR1 ENHRY, CDR2 SYGVKD. The CDR3 loop spans 14 amino acids. The CDR3 DNA reads TGTGCCATCAGGAAGAGGGACACCTCCTACGAGCAGTACTTC. Its translation: CAIRKRDTSYEQYF.

The chain couples TRBV6-5 to TRBJ2-5, with TRBD2 matching 11 bases. There are 16 residues in the CDR3. The germline V gene has CDR1 MNHEY and CDR2 SVGAGI. The junction had 10 bases not matched to a gene; V was cut back by 6 bases and J by 4 bases. This CDR3 reads CASRQFSGGAGETQYF. The CDR3 region has the DNA TGTGCCAGCAGACAATTTAGCGGGGGGGCTGGAGAGACCCAGTACTTC.

In its sample, this clonotype was seen a few times. The chain combines TRBV15 with TRBJ1-5, with a possible D match to TRBD1 (5 bases). The germline CDR1 and CDR2 sequences are LNHNV and YYDKDF (reference sequence). The CDR3 totals 15 residues. The V and J ends lost 0 bases and 6 bases respectively, with 12 bases between them. The CDR3, as DNA: TGTGCCACCAGCAGAGATGGGGGGGTCGGTCAGCCCCAGCATTTT. Translated, it gives CATSRDGGVGQPQHF.

J is TRBJ2-5 and V is TRBV20-1; TRBD1 aligns across 7 bases. CDR1 DFQATT and CDR2 SNEGSKA come from the germline V gene (reference sequence). V gave up 6 bases and J gave up 7 bases; unmatched junction bases: 20. The CDR3 spans 16 residues. The DNA of the CDR3 is TGCAGTGCCAGCAGCGTAGACGGGGACAGCTGGGGGACCCAGTACTTC. Amino acids: CSASSVDGDSWGTQYF.

The gene calls are TRBV19 and TRBJ1-6, with D hard to call. There are 14 residues in the CDR3. V gave up 5 bases and J gave up 10 bases, with 15 bases separating them. CDR1 LNHDA and CDR2 SQIVND come from the germline V gene (reference sequence). The CDR3 here is CASSLTVAGSPLHF. CDR3 DNA sequence: TGTGCCAGTAGTTTGACCGTTGCCGGGTCACCCCTCCACTTT.

For this clonotype: The conserved final phenylalanine or tryptophan is absent from the CDR3, which likely points to a read error. The DNA for the CDR3 is TGTGCCAGCAGCCAAGATAGAGGCGAGCAGTACCTC. It codes for CASSQDRGEQYL. The chain employs TRBV14 and TRBJ2-7; no firm D call. V dropped 0 bases and J dropped 6 bases, with 6 bases sitting between them. The germline CDR1 and CDR2 sequences are SGHDN and FVKESK. The length of the CDR3 is 12 residues.

The sample holds a few counts of this clonotype. This chain joins TRBV7-9 and TRBJ1-3; no clear D gene. V was trimmed by 1 base and J by 0 bases, leaving 10 bases between them. This CDR3 region has 16 residues. The V gene's germline CDR1 is SEHNR and CDR2 FQNEAQ (reference sequence). The CDR3 sequence is CASSLVVGASGNTIYF. CDR3 DNA: TGTGCCAGCAGCTTAGTGGTCGGAGCCTCTGGAAACACCATATATTTT.

In the case of this clonotype: A much larger clone differs by one base, so this may be a read error. The chain uses TRBV7-8 and TRBJ1-3, with TRBD1 matching over 10 bases. Trimming at V came to 5 bases and at J to 4 bases, leaving 5 bases not matched to a gene. CDR3 length: 15 amino acids. Germline values: CDR1 SGHVS, CDR2 FQNEAQ. The CDR3 reads CASSQDRGRGNTIYF. In DNA form, the CDR3 reads TGTGCCAGCAGCCAAGACAGGGGGCGAGGAAACACCATATATTTT.

The genes are TRBV10-3 and TRBJ1-5; 8 positions agree with TRBD1. The V gene's germline CDR1 is ENHRY and CDR2 SYGVKD. The CDR3 consists of 14 residues. V lost 6 bases to trimming and J lost 4 bases; unmatched junction nucleotides: 5. The chain's CDR3 is CAISPGQGNQPQHF. CDR3 DNA: TGTGCCATCAGCCCCGGACAGGGAAATCAGCCCCAGCATTTT.

This clonotype has a handful of counts. The chain uses TRBV7-2 and TRBJ1-6; D remains unclear. This CDR3 comprises 16 residues. The V end lost 8 bases, the J end lost 9 bases, and 23 bases lay between the germline ends. Germline CDR1 is SGHTA and CDR2 is FQGNSA. As DNA, the CDR3 is TGTGCCAGCCTAACCAGTACAAGGGTGGGAGCTTCACCCCTCCACTTT. It specifies CASLTSTRVGASPLHF.

This clonotype was observed at least ten times. The chain couples TRBV2 to TRBJ1-6; TRBD1 is a possible D gene (6 bases). Germline values: CDR1 SNHLY, CDR2 FYNNEI. The CDR3 length is 13 residues. Trimming removed 4 bases at V and 7 bases at J, with 8 bases between. CDR3 sequence (DNA): TGTGCCAGCAGTGGAGGGGGGAATTCACCCCTCCACTTT. As protein: CASSGGGNSPLHF.

This clonotype was observed at least ten times. CDR3 protein: CASSQQQGVNTEAFF. The CDR3 bases are TGTGCCAGCAGCCAACAACAGGGGGTGAACACTGAAGCTTTCTTT. This chain joins TRBV4-2 and TRBJ1-1; 8 bases align to TRBD1. V lost 2 bases to trimming and J lost 0 bases; unmatched junction nucleotides: 2. CDR1 and CDR2 from the germline V gene are LGHNA and YNFKEQ. The CDR3 spans 15 residues.

The chain couples TRBV24-1 to TRBJ2-1; 10 nucleotides agree with TRBD1. There are 17 residues in the CDR3. CDR1 is KGHDR, CDR2 SFDVKD, per germline. V dropped 6 bases and J dropped 2; count of bases not matched to a gene: 9. CDR3 DNA sequence: TGTGCCACCAGTCCACGAACCGGGACAGGGGCCTACAATGAGCAGTTCTTC. Its protein product is CATSPRTGTGAYNEQFF.

The chain couples TRBV24-1 to TRBJ2-3; TRBD2 is a possible D gene (6 bases). Trimming pared 5 bases from V and 11 bases from J, leaving 16 bases between. The CDR3 has 13 amino acids. Germline values: CDR1 KGHDR, CDR2 SFDVKD. For the CDR3, the DNA is TGTGCCACCAGTGGGGCTAGCGACCTCTGGCAGTATTTT. Protein: CATSGASDLWQYF.

This clonotype was seen only a few times. The genes are TRBV7-3 and TRBJ2-7, with 10 bases matching TRBD1. Germline trimming cut 4 bases from V and 1 base from J; bases unmatched to any gene: 7. Germline V gene lookup returns CDR1 SGHTA and CDR2 FQGTGA. The CDR3 consists of 16 residues. CDR3 in DNA: TGTGCCAGCAGCTGCGACCCGGGACAGGGGTCCTACGAGCAGTACTTC. As protein: CASSCDPGQGSYEQYF.

This clonotype was observed a few times. V and J are TRBV6-2 or TRBV6-3 and TRBJ1-1, with D hard to call. The CDR3 totals 13 residues. Trimming took off 5 bases at V and 1 base at J, with 8 bases between the two ends. Per the germline V gene, CDR1 is MNHEY and CDR2 is SVGEGT. The CDR3 protein is CASSVQRNTEAFF. The CDR3 coding sequence is TGTGCCAGCAGTGTGCAACGGAACACTGAAGCTTTCTTT.

The genes are TRBV20-1 and TRBJ1-5; a possible D gene is TRBD1 (6 bases). V lost 1 base, J lost 7 bases, and 14 bases lay in between. This CDR3 spans 14 amino acids. Germline CDR1 DFQATT, CDR2 SNEGSKA (reference sequence). The CDR3 DNA sequence: TGCAGTGCTAGAGTTCCTGAAACAGGGCAGCCCCAGCATTTT. This codes for CSARVPETGQPQHF.

The chain recombines TRBV3-1 with TRBJ1-6; no firm D call. Per germline, CDR1 LGHDT and CDR2 YNNKEL (reference sequence). The V end was cut by 1 base, the J end by 6 bases, with 4 bases between. The CDR3 runs 13 residues. The CDR3 is CASSQAINSPLHF. CDR3 sequence (DNA): TGTGCCAGCAGCCAAGCCATTAATTCACCCCTCCACTTT.

At least ten counts were recorded for this clonotype. The chain recombines TRBV27 with TRBJ2-5, with 8 bases matching TRBD2. This CDR3 contains 18 residues. Trimming at V came to 1 base and at J to 3 bases, leaving 13 bases not matched to a gene. Germline assignment: CDR1 MNHEY and CDR2 SMNVEV (reference sequence). The CDR3 DNA is TGTGCCAGCAGTTTATTCCCCCGGGAGCGGGAGAAGGAAGAGACCCAGTACTTC. Translation: CASSLFPREREKEETQYF.

The V call is TRBV24-1, the J call TRBJ1-5; D is unclear. CDR1 is KGHDR, CDR2 SFDVKD, per germline. V dropped 4 bases and J dropped 4 bases, with 7 bases sitting between them. The CDR3 contains 13 residues. The CDR3 is CATSEGKNQPQHF. The CDR3 region has the DNA TGTGCCACCAGTGAGGGAAAGAATCAGCCCCAGCATTTT.

This rearrangement joins TRBV7-6 to TRBJ2-1, with a possible D match to TRBD2 (6 bases). The CDR3 totals 10 residues. The V end lost 8 bases, the J end lost 14 bases, and 13 bases lay between the germline ends. CDR1 and CDR2 from the germline V gene are SGHVS and FNYEAQ. In nucleotides, the CDR3 is TGTGCCAGCTCGCGGACGGGGGAGTTCTTC. It translates to CASSRTGEFF.

This clonotype was counted between two and nine times. J is TRBJ2-7 and V is TRBV7-2, with 11 nucleotides matching TRBD1. The closer fit of TRBJ2-5 to the DNA end suggests the J call may be wrong. Germline values: CDR1 SGHTA, CDR2 FQGNSA. This CDR3 contains 16 residues. CDR3: CASSLSGQGAASTQYF. The CDR3 bases are TGTGCCAGCAGCTTATCAGGACAGGGGGCGGCCTCGACCCAGTACTTC.

The J gene is TRBJ1-6, the V gene TRBV7-9, with D maybe TRBD1 (6 bases). The ends were cut back, 5 bases at V and 8 bases at J, with 13 bases in the middle. Germline V gives CDR1 SEHNR, CDR2 FQNEAQ (reference sequence). CDR3 length: 14 residues. The CDR3 protein is CASSRGPRHSPLHF. The CDR3 region has the DNA TGTGCCAGCAGCCGGGGGCCCCGGCATTCACCCCTCCACTTT. The variable domain in full, completed from reference TRBV7-9 and TRBJ1-6, reads DTGVSQNPRHKITKRGQNVTFRCDPISEHNRLYWYRQTLGQGPEFLTYFQNEAQLEKSRLLSDRFSAERPKGSFSTLEIQRTEQGDSAMYLCASSRGPRHSPLHFGNGTRLTVT.

The V call is TRBV10-2, the J call TRBJ1-2; D remains unclear. Between the trimmed V and J ends, which lost 7 bases and 1 base, there was a span of 19 bases. Per germline, CDR1 WSHSY and CDR2 SAAADI. This CDR3 comprises 16 residues. The CDR3 protein is CASTPIGGQYNYGYTF. DNA of the CDR3: TGCGCCAGCACCCCGATTGGAGGCCAGTATAACTATGGCTACACCTTC.

The rearrangement uses TRBV6-6 and TRBJ2-2; no reliable D call. With 2 bases removed from V and 5 bases from J, the gap between germline ends came to 3 bases. The V gene's germline CDR1 is MNHNY and CDR2 SVGAGI (reference sequence). This CDR3 is built from 12 residues. CDR3: CASSYGTGELFF. As DNA, the CDR3 is TGTGCCAGCAGTTACGGTACCGGGGAGCTGTTTTTT.